This entry lists 32 T cell receptor beta chains sequenced from one sample in a study of cytomegalovirus exposure and HLA in healthy donors. The PCR made use of 60 Vbeta and 13 Jbeta primers. Clones were sequenced by immunoSEQ multiplex PCR, and TCRdb holds only the in-frame ones, with some missing. The table records 100,000 to 150,000 clones, almost 80% of them present only once. The sequenced sample consisted of PBMCs. The receptors originated from a female donor in good health and CMV-seronegative.

A single count supports this clone. The chain couples TRBV28 to TRBJ2-1; 7 nucleotides match TRBD2. The CDR3 totals 15 residues. Germline loops: CDR1 MDHEN, CDR2 SYDVKM. The V gene end was trimmed by 0 bases and the J gene end by 3 bases; junction bases not matched to a gene: 2. DNA for the CDR3: TGTGCCAGCAGTTTATGGGGCGGGGGCTACAATGAGCAGTTCTTC. It yields the protein CASSLWGGGYNEQFF. Variable domain in full (rest from reference TRBV28 and TRBJ2-1): DVKVTQSSRYLVKRTGEKVFLECVQDMDHENMFWYRQDPGLGLRLIYFSYDVKMKEKGDIPEGYSVSREKKERFSLILESASTNQTSMYLCASSLWGGGYNEQFFGPGTRLTVL.

The CDR3 protein is CASSIVFGGTGGKTQHF. The CDR3 DNA is TGTGCCAGTAGTATAGTATTCGGCGGGACAGGGGGAAAAACCCAGCATTTT. This chain joins TRBV19 and TRBJ1-5; 11 bases match TRBD1. The CDR3 length is 17 residues. Trimming cost V 1 base and J 11 bases; bases outside gene matches: 13. Germline assignment: CDR1 LNHDA and CDR2 SQIVND (reference sequence).

This clone was detected only a few times. The chain uses TRBV25-1 and TRBJ2-1; D not resolved. Germline-derived CDR1 and CDR2 are MGHDK and SYGVNS. Trimming cost V 8 bases and J 8 bases, with 13 bases left between them. The CDR3 extends over 12 amino acids. The CDR3 here is CASSPLEDEQFF. The CDR3 DNA follows: TGTGCCAGCTCGCCCCTAGAGGATGAGCAGTTCTTC.

J is TRBJ2-7 and V is TRBV5-6; the match to TRBD1 covers 10 bases. CDR1 is SGHDT and CDR2 is YYEEEE in the germline V gene. The CDR3 covers 13 residues. J lost 3 bases, V lost 4 bases, and 1 base had no gene match. CDR3 DNA sequence: TGTGCCAGCAGCAGGGACAGGGGCTACGAGCAGTACTTC. This sequence encodes CASSRDRGYEQYF.

V usage is TRBV7-9 and J usage is TRBJ1-5; no clear D. Trimming cost V 5 bases and J 2 bases, with 13 bases left between them. The CDR3 is 15 residues long. Germline V gene sequence: CDR1 SEHNR, CDR2 FQNEAQ (reference sequence). As DNA, the CDR3 is TGTGCCAGCAGCCCCTCGGGAGGCCGCAATCAGCCCCAGCATTTT. Translating gives CASSPSGGRNQPQHF.

The chain recombines TRBV10-3 with TRBJ2-7; TRBD1 agrees at 10 bases. The ends lost 3 bases at V and 5 bases at J; junction bases unmatched: 7. Looked up from germline, CDR1 is ENHRY and CDR2 is SYGVKD. There are 15 residues in the CDR3. In DNA, the CDR3 is TGTGCCATCAGTGATTTGGGGACAGGGGTGAACGAGCAGTACTTC. This gives the protein CAISDLGTGVNEQYF.

This chain joins TRBV7-8 and TRBJ1-1, with D perhaps matching TRBD1 (5 bases). CDR3 length: 14 residues. Germline V gene sequence: CDR1 SGHVS, CDR2 FQNEAQ. Trimming removed 5 bases from V and 4 bases from J, with 14 bases in between. The CDR3 loop is CASSNGGGGTEAFF. CDR3 nucleotide sequence: TGTGCCAGCAGCAATGGGGGAGGCGGCACTGAAGCTTTCTTT.

This clone has just a few counts. This chain uses TRBV28 with TRBJ2-3; TRBD2 aligns across 10 bases. CDR3 length equals 14 residues. The V and J ends lost 7 bases and 3 bases, in that order; junction bases with no gene match: 4. The germline V gene encodes CDR1 MDHEN and CDR2 SYDVKM. CDR3 residues: CASKASGSTDTQYF. CDR3 DNA: TGTGCCAGCAAGGCTAGCGGGAGTACAGATACGCAGTATTTT.

The chain carries TRBV30 and TRBJ2-3, with 12 nucleotides matching TRBD2. The CDR3 covers 15 residues. V lost 2 bases, J lost 5 bases, and 5 bases stayed unmatched. CDR1 and CDR2 (germline): GTSNPN, SVGIG (reference sequence). In DNA, the CDR3 is TGTGCCTGGAGTAGACTAGCGGGAGTGGAAGATACGCAGTATTTT. The encoded protein is CAWSRLAGVEDTQYF.

The rearrangement uses TRBV4-1 and TRBJ2-3; no clear D gene. CDR1 and CDR2 from the germline V gene are MGHRA and YSYEKL. V shed 0 bases and J shed 2 bases, with 15 bases lying between them. This CDR3 region has 17 residues. The CDR3 is CASSQDSRRTTTDTQYF. The CDR3 DNA reads as TGCGCCAGCAGCCAAGACTCCCGTCGAACTACCACAGATACGCAGTATTTT.

This rearrangement joins TRBV27 to TRBJ1-2, with D maybe TRBD1 (6 bases). The CDR3 runs to 14 residues. CDR1 and CDR2 (germline): MNHEY, SMNVEV (reference sequence). The ends were cut back, 3 bases at V and 8 bases at J, with 16 bases in the middle. CDR3 sequence (DNA): TGTGCCAGCAGTTTCACCGGGGCCCAGGGGGGCTACACCTTC. Its translation: CASSFTGAQGGYTF.

V gene TRBV4-3 combines with J gene TRBJ2-2, with D possibly matching TRBD2 (6 bases). Germline V lookup: CDR1 LGHNA, CDR2 YSLEER. Trimming stripped 1 base from V and 2 bases from J, with 8 bases between. The CDR3 is 15 residues long. The CDR3, as DNA: TGCGCCAGCAGCCAAGGGGACTTCAACACCGGGGAGCTGTTTTTT. This gives the protein CASSQGDFNTGELFF.

This chain links TRBV10-3 with TRBJ1-2; D is unclear. This CDR3 is built from 12 residues. Trimming removed 4 bases from V and 6 bases from J, with 9 bases in between. In germline, CDR1 is ENHRY, CDR2 SYGVKD. The CDR3, as DNA: TGTGCCATCAGTGTCGAGGGTGATGGCTACACCTTC. Translating it yields CAISVEGDGYTF.

This clone appeared once. This chain uses TRBV5-6 with TRBJ2-7; D unclear. V gave up 4 bases and J gave up 5 bases, with 13 bases separating them. Germline V gene data show CDR1 as SGHDT and CDR2 as YYEEEE. The CDR3 consists of 13 residues. The CDR3 DNA is TGTGCCAGCAGCGTGACTTTATCCCACGAGCAGTACTTC. It yields the protein CASSVTLSHEQYF.

In its sample, this clone was seen a few times. The V gene is TRBV7-9, the J gene TRBJ1-1; D is unresolved. V lost 1 base, J lost 0 bases, and 9 bases lay in between. Germline CDR1 reads SEHNR; CDR2 reads FQNEAQ (reference sequence). This CDR3 has 15 amino acids. CDR3: CASSLGSRMNTEAFF. The CDR3 region has the DNA TGTGCCAGCAGCTTAGGAAGCCGTATGAACACTGAAGCTTTCTTT.

V gene TRBV5-6 combines with J gene TRBJ2-1, with a weak D call TRBD1 (5 bases). The V gene lost 4 bases and the J gene lost 6 bases, with 14 bases spanning the gap. The CDR3 extends over 14 amino acids. CDR1 is SGHDT, CDR2 YYEEEE, per germline. In DNA form, the CDR3 reads TGTGCCAGCAGCCTAAGTGGGGCGCGCAATGAGCAGTTCTTC. Its protein is CASSLSGARNEQFF.

The rearrangement links TRBV7-2 to TRBJ2-2, with 11 positions matching TRBD2. The germline CDR1 and CDR2 sequences are SGHTA and FQGNSA. The ends lost 5 bases at V and 4 bases at J; junction bases unmatched: 6. The CDR3 is 16 residues long. In nucleotides, the CDR3 is TGTGCCAGCAGCAAACTAGCGGGAGTTCCCACCGGGGAGCTGTTTTTT. Protein: CASSKLAGVPTGELFF.

The chain recombines TRBV10-3 with TRBJ2-5, with 9 bases identical to TRBD1. V shed 1 base, J shed 6 bases, and the junction held 6 bases outside the gene matches. The germline gives CDR1 ENHRY, CDR2 SYGVKD. This CDR3 comprises 15 residues. The CDR3 nucleotides read TGTGCCATCAGTGAGTGGGGGACAGGGAGAAAGACCCAGTACTTC. As protein: CAISEWGTGRKTQYF.

This clone was seen a single time. This chain connects TRBV28 to TRBJ1-4; no reliable D call. The CDR3 totals 13 residues. Germline V CDR1 and CDR2: MDHEN, SYDVKM. Trimming stripped 3 bases from V and 5 bases from J, with 7 bases between. This chain's CDR3 is CASSLSPNEKLFF. The CDR3 DNA reads as TGTGCCAGCAGTTTGTCCCCAAATGAAAAACTGTTTTTT.

The V call is TRBV6-5, the J call TRBJ2-2, with 7 bases that match TRBD2. Trimming took 4 bases from V and 5 from J; bases not matched to a gene: 10. The CDR3 is 16 amino acids. CDR1 is MNHEY, CDR2 SVGAGI, per germline. The CDR3 reads CASSSVGGGRTGELFF. The CDR3, as DNA: TGTGCCAGCAGTTCCGTGGGGGGAGGGAGGACCGGGGAGCTGTTTTTT.

The chain is built from TRBV5-4 and TRBJ2-7; 8 bases align to TRBD1. Germline loops: CDR1 SGHNT, CDR2 YYREEE (reference sequence). V lost 4 bases to trimming and J lost 3 bases; unmatched junction nucleotides: 6. The CDR3 sequence is 14 residues long. CDR3 sequence: CASSQGGTGYEQYF. Here the CDR3 DNA reads TGTGCCAGCAGCCAAGGCGGGACAGGCTACGAGCAGTACTTC. The variable domain in full, with the rest retrieved from reference TRBV5-4 and TRBJ2-7, is ETGVTQSPTHLIKTRGQQVTLRCSSQSGHNTVSWYQQALGQGPQFIFQYYREEENGRGNFPPRFSGLQFPNYSSELNVNALELDDSALYLCASSQGGTGYEQYFGPGTRLTVT.

This clone came up a few times. The V call is TRBV4-3, the J call TRBJ2-7, with 8 bases matching TRBD1. Unmatched junction bases numbered 9, after V lost 4 bases and J lost 4 bases. This CDR3 spans 15 amino acids. CDR1 LGHNA and CDR2 YSLEER come from the germline V gene. The CDR3 region has the DNA TGCGCCAGCAGCCGGAAGATGGGACAGGCGTACGAGCAGTACTTC. As protein: CASSRKMGQAYEQYF.

The chain employs TRBV7-9 and TRBJ1-1; 10 nucleotides line up with TRBD1. CDR1 and CDR2 from the germline V gene are SEHNR and FQNEAQ (reference sequence). The CDR3 consists of 14 residues. Trimming took 1 base from V and 5 from J; bases not matched to a gene: 1. The chain's CDR3 is CASSLGDRGTEAFF. In DNA form, the CDR3 reads TGTGCCAGCAGCTTAGGGGACAGGGGAACTGAAGCTTTCTTT.

V and J are TRBV28 and TRBJ2-6; 10 bases are shared with TRBD1. Germline V gene sequence: CDR1 MDHEN, CDR2 SYDVKM. Losses at the gene ends were 7 bases for V and 3 bases for J; bases not matched to a gene: 6. There are 16 residues in the CDR3. The CDR3 DNA reads as TGTGCCAGCACCGAGACAGGGGGCAATGGGGCCAACGTCCTGACTTTC. Its protein product is CASTETGGNGANVLTF.

The chain carries TRBV5-6 and TRBJ1-1; no definite D call. The CDR3 is 16 residues long. Germline V gene data show CDR1 as SGHDT and CDR2 as YYEEEE. Trimming pared 4 bases from V and 0 bases from J, leaving 16 bases between. In DNA form, the CDR3 reads TGTGCCAGCAGCCTAGGAGTTGAGGCGCTGAACACTGAAGCTTTCTTT. It codes for CASSLGVEALNTEAFF.

This clone was recorded once. The chain links TRBV28 to TRBJ2-5; D not certain. Matching the DNA end better, TRBJ2-7 makes the J call doubtful. Germline V gene lookup returns CDR1 MDHEN and CDR2 SYDVKM. This CDR3 contains 13 residues. DNA of the CDR3: TGTGCCAGCAGTTTAGGGCAGGACTACGAGCAGTACTTC. It codes for CASSLGQDYEQYF.

The CDR3 spells CASSLGGTGTNEKLFF. CDR3 bases: TGTGCCAGCAGTTTAGGCGGGACGGGAACTAATGAAAAACTGTTTTTT. The rearrangement joins TRBV28 to TRBJ1-4, with D possibly TRBD1 on 5 matching bases. The CDR3 runs 16 residues. The V gene's germline CDR1 is MDHEN and CDR2 SYDVKM. The ends were cut back, 2 bases at V and 1 base at J, with 11 bases in the middle.

The chain couples TRBV9 to TRBJ2-1, with TRBD1 identical over 9 bases. Germline V CDR1 and CDR2: SGDLS, YYNGEE. The J segment lost 12 bases and the V segment lost 4 bases, leaving 8 bases of the junction unmatched. The CDR3 loop spans 13 amino acids. The CDR3: CASSLSMTGGQFF. The CDR3 DNA reads TGTGCCAGCAGCCTCTCCATGACAGGGGGGCAGTTCTTC.

The J gene is TRBJ2-1, the V gene TRBV15; D is perhaps TRBD2 (7 bases). The CDR3 contains 16 residues. Trimming left V 1 base short and J 8 bases short, with 18 bases between. Germline V CDR1 and CDR2: LNHNV, YYDKDF (reference sequence). CDR3 sequence reads: CATSRGRPGGPDEQFF. In nucleotides, the CDR3 is TGTGCCACCAGCAGAGGGCGGCCGGGGGGCCCGGATGAGCAGTTCTTC.

V usage is TRBV2 and J usage is TRBJ1-1; D perhaps matches TRBD1 (5 bases). The CDR3 totals 15 residues. Germline V gives CDR1 SNHLY, CDR2 FYNNEI. V was trimmed by 1 base and J by 1 base, leaving 10 bases between them. The CDR3 here is CASSEGDSSNTEAFF. Written as DNA, the CDR3 is TGTGCCAGCAGTGAAGGGGACTCCTCGAACACTGAAGCTTTCTTT.

A single count supports this clone. This chain uses TRBV6-5 with TRBJ2-7, with 9 bases fitting TRBD1. J lost 3 bases, V lost 5 bases, and 8 bases had no gene match. This CDR3 spans 15 amino acids. Germline lookup yields CDR1 MNHEY and CDR2 SVGAGI. The CDR3 loop reads CASSGGPGQGYEQYF. The CDR3 DNA sequence: TGTGCCAGCAGTGGAGGACCGGGACAGGGCTACGAGCAGTACTTC.

This clone was seen more than once but under ten times. The chain has TRBV27 and TRBJ2-3; maybe TRBD1 (6 bases). V dropped 6 bases and J dropped 2 bases, with 12 bases sitting between them. The CDR3 is 14 residues long. Per the germline V gene, CDR1 is MNHEY and CDR2 is SMNVEV (reference sequence). Here the CDR3 reads CASSNTGTTDTQYF. DNA of the CDR3: TGTGCCAGCAGCAATACAGGGACCACAGATACGCAGTATTTT.